This T cell receptor (beta chain) was sequenced for a study of response to subunit inactivated influenza vaccine. From the RT-PCR reads, TCRdb called clonotypes with MiXCR, one entry per CDR3 protein. Of almost 600,000 distinct CDR3 sequences in the sample, around 15% are singletons; the top ten hold roughly 10%. Study observations and caveats: After each seasonal influenza vaccination, few new T cells are recruited, the authors suggested.

This CDR3 spans 15 amino acids. V lost 6 bases to trimming and J lost 0 bases, with 12 bases between them. CDR1 is ENHRY and CDR2 is SYGVKD in the germline V gene. This clonotype was counted at least ten times. Antigen: not known. The TCR was taken from a man aged 50-60 years who received an inactivated influenza vaccine. The chain joins TRBV10-3 to TRBJ1-5; D unresolved. Sample: PBMCs from blood, taken 11 to 12 days after vaccination. The CDR3 coding sequence is TGTGCCATCAGCCCGGACCGAGATAGCAATCAGCCCCAGCATTTT. Amino acids: CAISPDRDSNQPQHF.